This T cell receptor (beta chain) was sequenced for a study of response to subunit inactivated influenza vaccine. Whole-study findings and limits: There was a suggestion from the authors that each seasonal influenza vaccination recruits few new T cells.

The CDR3 spans 14 residues. With V trimmed by 6 bases and J by 3 bases, 5 bases remained unmatched. MiXCR was run by TCRdb on the RT-PCR reads, yielding one entry per CDR3 protein. The table includes more than 450,000 distinct CDR3 sequences, 11% detected once. This clonotype was observed a handful of times. What it recognizes is unknown. The same specimen was also included in a second study, on T cells expressing NK-cell markers. That study adds: As the method of synthesis, 5'RACE template switching with UMIs yielded TCR beta cDNA.

This TCR was sampled from a man aged 50 to 59 who received an inactivated influenza vaccine. The chain links TRBV12-3 or TRBV12-4 to TRBJ1-5, with TRBD1 matching 7 bases. The sequencing used PBMCs from blood, collected on the day of vaccination. The DNA of the CDR3 is TGTGCCAGCAGAAGGGACAGTTTCAATCAGCCCCAGCATTTT. It specifies CASRRDSFNQPQHF.